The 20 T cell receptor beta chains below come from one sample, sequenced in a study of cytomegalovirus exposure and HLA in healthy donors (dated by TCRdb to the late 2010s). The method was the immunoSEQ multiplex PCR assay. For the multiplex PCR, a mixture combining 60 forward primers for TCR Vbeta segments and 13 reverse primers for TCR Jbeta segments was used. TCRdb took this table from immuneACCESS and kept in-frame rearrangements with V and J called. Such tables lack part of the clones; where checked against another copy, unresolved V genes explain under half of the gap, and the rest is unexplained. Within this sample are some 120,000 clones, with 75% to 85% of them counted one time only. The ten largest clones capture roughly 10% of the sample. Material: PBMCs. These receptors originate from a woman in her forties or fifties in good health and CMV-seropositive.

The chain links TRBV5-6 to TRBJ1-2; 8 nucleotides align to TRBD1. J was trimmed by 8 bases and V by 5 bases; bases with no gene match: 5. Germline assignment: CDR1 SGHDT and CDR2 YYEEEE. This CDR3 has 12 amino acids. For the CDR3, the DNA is TGTGCCAGCAGTACCGGGACAGGAGGCTACACCTTC. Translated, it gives CASSTGTGGYTF.

The CDR3 here is CASRVLASEQYF. In nucleotides, the CDR3 is TGTGCCAGCAGAGTCCTAGCTTCCGAGCAGTACTTC. The J gene is TRBJ2-7, the V gene TRBV2; weak D call: TRBD2 (5 bases). The ends were cut back, 6 bases at V and 6 bases at J, with 12 bases in the middle. The germline V gene has CDR1 SNHLY and CDR2 FYNNEI. There are 12 residues in the CDR3.

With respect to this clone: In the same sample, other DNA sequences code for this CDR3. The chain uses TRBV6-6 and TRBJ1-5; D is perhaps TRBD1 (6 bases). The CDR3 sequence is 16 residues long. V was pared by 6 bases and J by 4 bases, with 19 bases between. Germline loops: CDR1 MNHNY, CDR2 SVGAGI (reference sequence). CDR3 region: CASRDPGQPSNQPQHF. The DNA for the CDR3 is TGTGCCAGCAGGGATCCGGGACAACCGAGTAATCAGCCCCAGCATTTT.

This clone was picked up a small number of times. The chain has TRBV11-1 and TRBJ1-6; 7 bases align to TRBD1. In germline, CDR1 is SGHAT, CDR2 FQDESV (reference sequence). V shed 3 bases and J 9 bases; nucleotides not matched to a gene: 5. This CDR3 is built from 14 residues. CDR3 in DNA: TGTGCCAGCAGCTTGGGAAGGGGGCTTTCACCCCTCCACTTT. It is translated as CASSLGRGLSPLHF.

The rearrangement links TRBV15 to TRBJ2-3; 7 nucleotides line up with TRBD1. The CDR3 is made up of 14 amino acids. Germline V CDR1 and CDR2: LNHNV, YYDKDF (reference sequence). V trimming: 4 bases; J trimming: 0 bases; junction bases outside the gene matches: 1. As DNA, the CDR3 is TGTGCCACCAGCAACAGGGGTAGCACAGATACGCAGTATTTT. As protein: CATSNRGSTDTQYF.

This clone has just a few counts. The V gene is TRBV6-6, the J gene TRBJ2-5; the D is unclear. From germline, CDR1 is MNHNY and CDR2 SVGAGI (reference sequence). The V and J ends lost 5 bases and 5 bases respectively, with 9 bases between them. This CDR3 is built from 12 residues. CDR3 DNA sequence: TGTGCCAGCAGTAGCGTTCGGGAGACCCAGTACTTC. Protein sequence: CASSSVRETQYF.

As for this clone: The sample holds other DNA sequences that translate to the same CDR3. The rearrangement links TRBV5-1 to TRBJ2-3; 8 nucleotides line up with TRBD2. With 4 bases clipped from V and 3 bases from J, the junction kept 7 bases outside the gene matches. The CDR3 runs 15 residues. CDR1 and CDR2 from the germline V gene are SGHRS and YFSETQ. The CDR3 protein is CASSTLAVNTDTQYF. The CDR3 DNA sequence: TGCGCCAGCAGCACACTAGCGGTTAATACAGATACGCAGTATTTT.

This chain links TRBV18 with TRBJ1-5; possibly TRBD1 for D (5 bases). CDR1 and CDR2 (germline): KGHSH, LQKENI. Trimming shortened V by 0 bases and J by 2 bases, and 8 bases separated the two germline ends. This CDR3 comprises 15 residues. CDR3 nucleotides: TGTGCCAGCTCACCACCGGGGGGTGGCAATCAGCCCCAGCATTTT. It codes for CASSPPGGGNQPQHF. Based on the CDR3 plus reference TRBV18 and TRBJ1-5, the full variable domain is NAGVMQNPRHLVRRRGQEARLRCSPMKGHSHVYWYRQLPEEGLKFMVYLQKENIIDESGMPKERFSAEFPKEGPSILRIQQVVRGDSAAYFCASSPPGGGNQPQHFGDGTRLSIL.

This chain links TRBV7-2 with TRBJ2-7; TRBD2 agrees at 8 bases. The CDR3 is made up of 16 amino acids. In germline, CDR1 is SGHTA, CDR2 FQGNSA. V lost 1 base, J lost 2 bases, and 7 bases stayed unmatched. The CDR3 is CASSLGPSGPAYEQYF. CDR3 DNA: TGTGCCAGCAGCTTAGGTCCTAGCGGGCCCGCCTACGAGCAGTACTTC. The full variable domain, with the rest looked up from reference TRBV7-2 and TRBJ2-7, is GAGVSQSPSNKVTEKGKDVELRCDPISGHTALYWYRQSLGQGLEFLIYFQGNSAPDKSGLPSDRFSAERTGGSVSTLTIQRTQQEDSAVYLCASSLGPSGPAYEQYFGPGTRLTVT.

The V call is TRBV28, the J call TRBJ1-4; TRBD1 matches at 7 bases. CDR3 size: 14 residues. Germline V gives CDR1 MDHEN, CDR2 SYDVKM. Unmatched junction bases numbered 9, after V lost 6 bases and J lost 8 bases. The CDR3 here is CASSTSTGHEKLFF. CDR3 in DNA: TGTGCCAGCAGCACGTCGACAGGGCACGAAAAACTGTTTTTT.

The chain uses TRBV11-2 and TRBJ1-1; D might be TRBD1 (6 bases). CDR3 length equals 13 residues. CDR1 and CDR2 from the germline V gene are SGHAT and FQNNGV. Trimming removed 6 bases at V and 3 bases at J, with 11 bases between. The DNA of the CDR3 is TGTGCCAGCAGTCTCACAGGGCACACTGAAGCTTTCTTT. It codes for CASSLTGHTEAFF.

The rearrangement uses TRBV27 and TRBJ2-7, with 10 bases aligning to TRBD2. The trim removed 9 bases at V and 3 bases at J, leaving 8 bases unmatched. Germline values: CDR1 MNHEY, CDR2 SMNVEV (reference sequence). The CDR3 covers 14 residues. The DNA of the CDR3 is TGTGCCAGGCTTCGAGCGGGAGGGGTCTACGAGCAGTACTTC. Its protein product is CARLRAGGVYEQYF.

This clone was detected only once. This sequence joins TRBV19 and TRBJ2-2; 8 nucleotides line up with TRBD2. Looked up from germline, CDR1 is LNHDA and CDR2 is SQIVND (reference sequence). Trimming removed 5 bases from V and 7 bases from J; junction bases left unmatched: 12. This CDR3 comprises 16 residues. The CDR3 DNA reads TGTGCCAGTAGTGCCATCGCGGGAGGTAGGGGCGGGGAGCTGTTTTTT. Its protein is CASSAIAGGRGGELFF.

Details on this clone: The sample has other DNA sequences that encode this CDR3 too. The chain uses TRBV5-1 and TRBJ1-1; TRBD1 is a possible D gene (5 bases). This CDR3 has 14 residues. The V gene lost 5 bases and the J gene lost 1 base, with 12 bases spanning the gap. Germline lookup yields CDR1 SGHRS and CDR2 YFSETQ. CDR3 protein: CASRPQGGNTEAFF. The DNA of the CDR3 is TGCGCCAGCAGGCCTCAGGGCGGGAACACTGAAGCTTTCTTT. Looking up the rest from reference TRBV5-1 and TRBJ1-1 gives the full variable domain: KAGVTQTPRYLIKTRGQQVTLSCSPISGHRSVSWYQQTPGQGLQFLFEYFSETQRNKGNFPGRFSGRQFSNSRSEMNVSTLELGDSALYLCASRPQGGNTEAFFGQGTRLTVV.

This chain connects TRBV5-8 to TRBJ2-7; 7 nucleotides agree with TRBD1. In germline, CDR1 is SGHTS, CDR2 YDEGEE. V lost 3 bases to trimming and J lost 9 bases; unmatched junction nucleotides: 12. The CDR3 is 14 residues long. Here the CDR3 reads CASSSTGVGLVQYF. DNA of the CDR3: TGTGCCAGCAGCTCAACAGGGGTGGGCTTGGTGCAGTACTTC.

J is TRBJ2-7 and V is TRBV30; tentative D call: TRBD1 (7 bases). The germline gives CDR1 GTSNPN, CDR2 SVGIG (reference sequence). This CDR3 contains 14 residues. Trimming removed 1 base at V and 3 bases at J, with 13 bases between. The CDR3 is CAWSGSGGFYEQYF. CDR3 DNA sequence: TGTGCCTGGAGTGGCTCAGGGGGGTTCTACGAGCAGTACTTC. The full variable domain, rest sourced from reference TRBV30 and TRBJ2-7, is SQTIHQWPATLVQPVGSPLSLECTVEGTSNPNLYWYRQAAGRGLQLLFYSVGIGQISSEVPQNLSASRPQDRQFILSSKKLLLSDSGFYLCAWSGSGGFYEQYFGPGTRLTVT.

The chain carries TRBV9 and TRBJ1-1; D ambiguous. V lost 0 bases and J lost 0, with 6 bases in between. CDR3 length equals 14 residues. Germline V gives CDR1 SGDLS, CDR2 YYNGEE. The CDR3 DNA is TGTGCCAGCAGCGTAGGTACAGTGAACACTGAAGCTTTCTTT. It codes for CASSVGTVNTEAFF.

For the CDR3, the DNA is TGTGCCAGCAGCTACGGGGGTGAGGCCACTGAAGCTTTCTTT. This gives the protein CASSYGGEATEAFF. The rearrangement joins TRBV7-9 to TRBJ1-1; maybe TRBD1 (5 bases). Germline CDR1 SEHNR, CDR2 FQNEAQ (reference sequence). This CDR3 contains 14 residues. Trimming left V 4 bases short and J 4 bases short, with 13 bases between.

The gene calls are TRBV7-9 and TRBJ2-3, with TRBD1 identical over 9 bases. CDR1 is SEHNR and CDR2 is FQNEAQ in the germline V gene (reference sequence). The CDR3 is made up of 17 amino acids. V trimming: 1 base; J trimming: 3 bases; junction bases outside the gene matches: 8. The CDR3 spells CASSLGMSQGATDTQYF. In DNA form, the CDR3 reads TGTGCCAGCAGCTTAGGAATGTCACAGGGGGCAACAGATACGCAGTATTTT.

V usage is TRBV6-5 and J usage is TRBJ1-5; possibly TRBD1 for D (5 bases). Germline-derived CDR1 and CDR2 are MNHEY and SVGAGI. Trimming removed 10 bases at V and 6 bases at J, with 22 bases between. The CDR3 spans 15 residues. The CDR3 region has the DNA TGTGCCACCCGGCAAGGGGCGAGGTTGGGTCAGCCCCAGCATTTT. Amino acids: CATRQGARLGQPQHF.